The clone carrying this TCR beta chain showed up just a few times. The antigen is undetermined. The sample originates from a study of post-analysis software for immune sequencing data. Overall study context: As for disease course, relapsing-remitting, secondary progressive and progressive-relapsing multiple sclerosis were all included.

Every TCR beta cDNA library bore unique molecular identifiers. Researchers reported 400,000 to 550,000 cDNA molecules coming from roughly 1 to 10 million T cells. TCRdb re-called the PCR reads through MiXCR, storing one row per CDR3 protein. The table shows about 430,000 distinct CDR3 sequences, with about 39% occurring only once. V was cut by 8 bases and J by 4 bases, with 15 bases left in between. CDR1 is LNHNV and CDR2 is YYDKDF in the germline V gene (reference sequence). The CDR3 consists of 13 residues. Findings of the study overall: Compared with controls, patients showed significantly lower normalized Chao1 diversity. F measure clustering grouped samples strongly by preparation batch. The study found TRBV5-6, TRBV5-1 and TRBV20-1 among five TRBV segments more frequent in patients than controls.

The clonotype originates from a girl between 2 and 10 years old with multiple sclerosis. The material sequenced was blood. The chain employs TRBV15 and TRBJ2-7; D call uncertain. The chain's CDR3 is CATQAGPLYEQYF. Written as DNA, the CDR3 is TGTGCCACCCAGGCAGGTCCGTTGTACGAGCAGTACTTC.